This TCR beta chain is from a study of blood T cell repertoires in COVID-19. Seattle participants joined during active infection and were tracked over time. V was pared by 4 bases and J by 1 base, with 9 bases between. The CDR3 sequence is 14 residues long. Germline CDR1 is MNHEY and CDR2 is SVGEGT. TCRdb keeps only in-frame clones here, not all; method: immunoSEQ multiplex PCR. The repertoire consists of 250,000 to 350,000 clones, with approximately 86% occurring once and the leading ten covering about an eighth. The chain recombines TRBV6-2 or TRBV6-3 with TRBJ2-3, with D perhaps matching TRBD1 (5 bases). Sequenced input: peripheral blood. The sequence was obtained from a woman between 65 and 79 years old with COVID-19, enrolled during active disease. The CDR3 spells CASSSRARTDTQYF. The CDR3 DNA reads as TGTGCCAGCAGTTCCAGGGCCCGCACAGATACGCAGTATTTT.